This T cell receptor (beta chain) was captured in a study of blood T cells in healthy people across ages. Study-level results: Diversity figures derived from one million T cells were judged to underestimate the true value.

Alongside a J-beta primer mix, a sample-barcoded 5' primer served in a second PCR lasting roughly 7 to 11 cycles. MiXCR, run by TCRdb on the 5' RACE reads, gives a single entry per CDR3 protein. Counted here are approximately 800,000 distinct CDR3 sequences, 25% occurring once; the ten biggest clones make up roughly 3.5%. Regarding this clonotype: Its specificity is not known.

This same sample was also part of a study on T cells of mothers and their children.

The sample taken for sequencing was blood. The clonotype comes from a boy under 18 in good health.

In DNA form, the CDR3 reads TGTGCCAGCAGCCCCAAACTTAGAACCTACAATGAGCAGTTCTTC. It translates to CASSPKLRTYNEQFF. This sequence joins TRBV14 and TRBJ2-1; D gene uncertain. The germline V gene has CDR1 SGHDN and CDR2 FVKESK. The CDR3 length is 15 residues. Trimming left V 4 bases short and J 2 bases short, with 12 bases between.